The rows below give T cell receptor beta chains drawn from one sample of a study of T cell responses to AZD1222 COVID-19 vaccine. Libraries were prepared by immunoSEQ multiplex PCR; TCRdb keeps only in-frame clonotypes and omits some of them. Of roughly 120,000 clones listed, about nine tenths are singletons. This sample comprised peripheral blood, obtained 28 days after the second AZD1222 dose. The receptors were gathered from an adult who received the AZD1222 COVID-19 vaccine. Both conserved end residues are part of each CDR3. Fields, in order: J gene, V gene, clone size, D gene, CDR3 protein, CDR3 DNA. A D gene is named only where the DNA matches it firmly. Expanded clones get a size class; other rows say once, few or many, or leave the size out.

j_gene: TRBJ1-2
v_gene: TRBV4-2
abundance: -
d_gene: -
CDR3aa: CASSQTTGLNYGYTF
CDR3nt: TGTGCCAGCAGCCAGACGACAGGCCTTAACTATGGCTACACCTTC

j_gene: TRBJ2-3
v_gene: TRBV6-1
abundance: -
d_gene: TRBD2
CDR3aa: CASSGTSGRVTDTQYF
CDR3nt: TGTGCCAGCAGTGGGACTAGCGGGAGAGTCACAGATACGCAGTATTTT

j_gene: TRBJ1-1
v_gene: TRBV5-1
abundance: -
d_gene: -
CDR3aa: CASSLGLMSAEAFF
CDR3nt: TGCGCCAGCAGCTTGGGACTGATGAGCGCTGAAGCTTTCTTT

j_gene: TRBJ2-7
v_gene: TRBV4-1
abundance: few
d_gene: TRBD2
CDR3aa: CASSPLRESDEQYF
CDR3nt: TGCGCCAGCAGCCCCTTGCGGGAGTCGGACGAGCAGTACTTC

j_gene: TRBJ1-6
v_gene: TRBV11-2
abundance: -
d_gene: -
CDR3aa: CASSLDLDRSSSYNSPLHF
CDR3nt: TGTGCCAGCAGCTTAGATCTTGACAGGTCGAGCTCCTATAATTCACCCCTCCACTTT

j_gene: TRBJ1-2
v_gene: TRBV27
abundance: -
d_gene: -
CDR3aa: CASSFRGNYGYTF
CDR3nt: TGTGCCAGCAGTTTCAGGGGCAACTATGGCTACACCTTC

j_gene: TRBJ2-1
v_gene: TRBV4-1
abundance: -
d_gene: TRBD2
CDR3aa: CASSQGGLAGREQFF
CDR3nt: TGCGCCAGCAGCCAAGGGGGACTAGCGGGGAGGGAGCAGTTCTTC

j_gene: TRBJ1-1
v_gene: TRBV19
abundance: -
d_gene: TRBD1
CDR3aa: CASSLRTGLGTEAFF
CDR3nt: TGTGCCAGTAGTCTCCGGACAGGGCTGGGTACTGAAGCTTTCTTT

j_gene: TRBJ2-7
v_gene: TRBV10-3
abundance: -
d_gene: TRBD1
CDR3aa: CATGQGASYEQYF
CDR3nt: TGTGCCACCGGACAGGGCGCCTCCTACGAGCAGTACTTC

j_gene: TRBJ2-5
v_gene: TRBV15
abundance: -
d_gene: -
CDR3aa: CATSRDSGTETQYF
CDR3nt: TGTGCCACCAGCAGAGATTCGGGGACGGAGACCCAGTACTTC

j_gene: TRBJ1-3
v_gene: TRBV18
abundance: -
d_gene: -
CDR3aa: CASSPATGSGNTIYF
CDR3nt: TGTGCCAGCTCACCGGCAACGGGTTCTGGAAACACCATATATTTT

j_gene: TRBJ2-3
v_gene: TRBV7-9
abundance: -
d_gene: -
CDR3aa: CASSPRDSTDTQYF
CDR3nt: TGTGCCAGCAGCCCCAGGGACAGCACAGATACGCAGTATTTT

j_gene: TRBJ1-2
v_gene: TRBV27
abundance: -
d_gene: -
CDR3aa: CASSQNLEVYGYTF
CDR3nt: TGTGCCAGCAGCCAAAATCTGGAAGTCTATGGCTACACCTTC

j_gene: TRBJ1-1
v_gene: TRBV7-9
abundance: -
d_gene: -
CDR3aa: CASSLLGARTEAFF
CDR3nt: TGTGCCAGCAGCTTATTAGGGGCGCGCACTGAAGCTTTCTTT

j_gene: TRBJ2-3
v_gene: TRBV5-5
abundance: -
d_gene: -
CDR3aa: CASSFIGQTSTDTQYF
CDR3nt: TGTGCCAGCAGCTTTATTGGACAGACCAGCACAGATACGCAGTATTTT

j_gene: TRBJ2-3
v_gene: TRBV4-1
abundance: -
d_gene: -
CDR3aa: CASSQAWTTTDTQYF
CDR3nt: TGCGCCAGCAGCCAAGCGTGGACTACCACAGATACGCAGTATTTT

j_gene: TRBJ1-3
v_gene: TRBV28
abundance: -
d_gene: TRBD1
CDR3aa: CASSSGRTGGNTIYF
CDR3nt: TGTGCCAGCAGTTCGGGCAGGACAGGAGGAAACACCATATATTTT

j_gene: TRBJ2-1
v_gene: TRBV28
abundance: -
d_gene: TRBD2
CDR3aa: CASSSGLRNEQFF
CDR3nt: TGTGCCAGCAGTTCGGGACTACGCAATGAGCAGTTCTTC

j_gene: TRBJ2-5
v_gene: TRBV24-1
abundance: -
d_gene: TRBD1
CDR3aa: CATSVSDRGRETQYF
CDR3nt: TGTGCCACCAGTGTATCGGACAGGGGGCGGGAGACCCAGTACTTC

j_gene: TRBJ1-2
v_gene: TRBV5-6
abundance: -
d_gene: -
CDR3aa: CASSIQASGYTF
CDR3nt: TGTGCCAGCAGCATTCAGGCTTCCGGCTACACCTTC

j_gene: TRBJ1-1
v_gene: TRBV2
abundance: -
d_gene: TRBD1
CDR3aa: CASSPWGTGGTEAFF
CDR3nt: TGTGCCAGCAGTCCCTGGGGGACAGGGGGCACTGAAGCTTTCTTT

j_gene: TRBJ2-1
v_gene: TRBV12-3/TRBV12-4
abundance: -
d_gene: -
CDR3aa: CASSDGADEQFF
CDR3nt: TGTGCCAGCAGTGACGGAGCGGATGAGCAGTTCTTC

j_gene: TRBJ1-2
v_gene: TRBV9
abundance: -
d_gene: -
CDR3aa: CASSLDGSRSRGYTF
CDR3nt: TGTGCCAGCAGCCTCGATGGTTCGCGCTCGCGTGGCTACACCTTC

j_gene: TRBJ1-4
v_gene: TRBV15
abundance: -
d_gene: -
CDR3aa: CATSRDRVWLDEKLFF
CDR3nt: TGTGCCACCAGCAGAGATCGGGTCTGGCTGGATGAAAAACTGTTTTTT

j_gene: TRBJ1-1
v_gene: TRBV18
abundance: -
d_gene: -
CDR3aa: CASSLLTGQMAEAFF
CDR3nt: TGTGCCAGCTCATTACTGACAGGACAGATGGCTGAAGCTTTCTTT

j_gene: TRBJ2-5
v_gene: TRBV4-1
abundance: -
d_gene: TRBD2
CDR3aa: CASSRGTSGGYQETQYF
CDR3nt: TGCGCCAGCAGCCGGGGGACTAGCGGGGGCTACCAAGAGACCCAGTACTTC

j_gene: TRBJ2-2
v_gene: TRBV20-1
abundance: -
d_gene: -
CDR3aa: CSASFDPSTGELFF
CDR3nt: TGCAGTGCTAGTTTCGACCCCAGCACCGGGGAGCTGTTTTTT

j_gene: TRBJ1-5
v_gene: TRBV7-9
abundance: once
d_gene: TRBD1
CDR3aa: CASSSQGGNQPQHF
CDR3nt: TGTGCCAGCAGCTCACAGGGGGGCAATCAGCCCCAGCATTTT

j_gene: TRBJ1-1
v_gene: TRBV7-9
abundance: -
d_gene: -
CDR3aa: CASSPPGTEAFF
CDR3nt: TGTGCCAGCAGCCCCCCAGGCACTGAAGCTTTCTTT

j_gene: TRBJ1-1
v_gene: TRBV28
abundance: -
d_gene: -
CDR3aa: CASSFMVTEAFF
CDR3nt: TGTGCCAGCAGTTTCATGGTCACTGAAGCTTTCTTT

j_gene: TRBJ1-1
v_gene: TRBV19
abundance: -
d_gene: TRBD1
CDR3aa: CASRTEGASTEAFF
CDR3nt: TGTGCCAGTAGGACTGAGGGGGCGAGCACTGAAGCTTTCTTT

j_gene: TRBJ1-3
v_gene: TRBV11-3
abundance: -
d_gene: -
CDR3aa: CASSKGFEGNTIYF
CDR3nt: TGTGCCAGCAGTAAGGGGTTCGAGGGAAACACCATATATTTT

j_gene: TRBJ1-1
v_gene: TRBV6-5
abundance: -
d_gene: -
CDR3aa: CASRRVNTEAFF
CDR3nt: TGTGCCAGCAGGAGGGTAAACACTGAAGCTTTCTTT

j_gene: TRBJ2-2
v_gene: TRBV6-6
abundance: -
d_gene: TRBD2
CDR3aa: CASRREGNTGELFF
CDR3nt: TGTGCCAGCAGGCGGGAGGGGAACACCGGGGAGCTGTTTTTT

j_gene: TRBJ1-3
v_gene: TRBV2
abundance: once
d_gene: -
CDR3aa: CASREDGNTIYF
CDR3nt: TGTGCCAGCAGGGAGGATGGAAACACCATATATTTT

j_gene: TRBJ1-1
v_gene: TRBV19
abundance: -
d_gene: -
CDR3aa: CASNRGENTEAFF
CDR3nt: TGTGCCAGTAACCGCGGGGAAAACACTGAAGCTTTCTTT

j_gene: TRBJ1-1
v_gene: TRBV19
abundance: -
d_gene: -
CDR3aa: CASSIGQTTLNTEAFF
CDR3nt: TGTGCCAGTAGTATTGGACAGACTACGCTAAACACTGAAGCTTTCTTT

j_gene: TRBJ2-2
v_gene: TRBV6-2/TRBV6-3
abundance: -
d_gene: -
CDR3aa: CASSRPAGELFF
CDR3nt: TGTGCCAGCAGCCGCCCAGCCGGGGAGCTGTTTTTT

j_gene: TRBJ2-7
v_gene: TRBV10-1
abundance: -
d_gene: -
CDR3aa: CASSDVQARTYEQYF
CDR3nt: TGCGCCAGCAGTGACGTCCAGGCGAGAACCTACGAGCAGTACTTC

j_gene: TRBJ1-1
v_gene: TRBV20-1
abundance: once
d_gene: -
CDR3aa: CSASDLGSGTEAFF
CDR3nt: TGCAGTGCTAGTGACTTGGGTTCTGGCACTGAAGCTTTCTTT

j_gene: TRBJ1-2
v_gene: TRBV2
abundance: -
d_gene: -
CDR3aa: CASSPPGAQANYGYTF
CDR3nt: TGTGCCAGCAGCCCACCTGGGGCACAAGCTAACTATGGCTACACCTTC

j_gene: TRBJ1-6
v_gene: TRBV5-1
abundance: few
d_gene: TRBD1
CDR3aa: CASSPTGAHGSPLHF
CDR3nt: TGCGCCAGCAGCCCAACAGGGGCACATGGTTCACCCCTCCACTTT

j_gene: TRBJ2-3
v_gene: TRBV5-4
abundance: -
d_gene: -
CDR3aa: CASSLAAGTDTQYF
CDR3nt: TGTGCCAGCAGCTTGGCCGCAGGGACAGATACGCAGTATTTT